The 18 T cell receptor beta chains below were found in one sample sequenced in a study of cytotoxic CD8 clonotypes in ibrutinib-treated CLL. The data were produced by immunoSEQ multiplex PCR, yet TCRdb's version contains in-frame clones alone and is incomplete. The sample yields some 43,000 clones, about two thirds seen once. The sample consisted of PBMCs, taken after 12 months of ibrutinib treatment. Source of these receptors: a human donor with chronic lymphocytic leukemia.

This clone was observed once. The V call is TRBV6-5, the J call TRBJ1-2, with unresolved D. The CDR3 loop spans 15 amino acids. V was cut by 0 bases and J by 3 bases, with 11 bases left in between. CDR1 is MNHEY and CDR2 is SVGAGI in the germline V gene. The CDR3 nucleotides are TGTGCCAGCAGTTACTCCCCCACGACCTACTATGGCTACACCTTC. Residues: CASSYSPTTYYGYTF.

The gene calls are TRBV23-1 and TRBJ2-7; D unclear. TRBV23-1 is assigned to the ORF class and has an uncertain function. The CDR3 length is 15 residues. V was pared by 0 bases and J by 3 bases, with 12 bases between. The CDR3 nucleotides are TGCGCCAGCAGTCAATCGACACAATCCCTCTACGAGCAGTACTTC. Residues: CASSQSTQSLYEQYF.

The chain links TRBV15 to TRBJ2-1; 13 bases agree with TRBD2. Germline CDR1 LNHNV, CDR2 YYDKDF (reference sequence). CDR3 length: 18 residues. J gave up 6 bases and V 1 base, and 9 bases lay outside the gene matches. The CDR3 protein is CATSRVKRLAGGTNEQFF. As DNA, the CDR3 is TGTGCCACCAGCAGAGTGAAACGACTAGCGGGGGGCACCAATGAGCAGTTCTTC.

The chain is built from TRBV7-6 and TRBJ2-5; 9 bases align to TRBD1. CDR1 SGHVS and CDR2 FNYEAQ come from the germline V gene. The J segment lost 5 bases and the V segment lost 5 bases, leaving 6 bases of the junction unmatched. The CDR3 contains 14 residues. As DNA, the CDR3 is TGTGCCAGCAGCGGGACAGGGTTTAGGGAGACCCAGTACTTC. It encodes CASSGTGFRETQYF.

The V gene is TRBV6-4, the J gene TRBJ2-3; TRBD1 aligns across 9 bases. Germline V lookup: CDR1 MRHNA, CDR2 SNTAGT. The J segment lost 4 bases and the V segment lost 2 bases, leaving 7 bases of the junction unmatched. CDR3 size: 16 residues. The CDR3 sequence is CASSDDGTGSADTQYF. The DNA of the CDR3 is TGTGCCAGCAGTGACGACGGGACAGGGTCAGCAGATACGCAGTATTTT.

The chain recombines TRBV25-1 with TRBJ2-7; tentative D call: TRBD1 (5 bases). The germline CDR1 and CDR2 sequences are MGHDK and SYGVNS. The CDR3 contains 13 residues. Trimming stripped 6 bases from V and 0 bases from J, with 9 bases between. The CDR3: CASRSGNSYEQYF. The CDR3 nucleotides are TGTGCCAGCAGGTCAGGGAACTCCTACGAGCAGTACTTC.

The chain links TRBV19 to TRBJ2-1; the D gene is possibly TRBD1 (5 bases). Germline CDR1 is LNHDA and CDR2 is SQIVND (reference sequence). V lost 5 bases and J lost 5, with 10 bases in between. CDR3 length equals 13 residues. In DNA form, the CDR3 reads TGTGCCAGTAGTTGGGGCAATAACAATGAGCAGTTCTTC. It yields the protein CASSWGNNNEQFF.

The rearrangement joins TRBV4-1 to TRBJ1-1; TRBD1 matches at 7 bases. This CDR3 contains 19 residues. The V segment lost 4 bases and the J segment 0 bases; nucleotides outside the gene matches: 17. Germline lookup yields CDR1 MGHRA and CDR2 YSYEKL. CDR3 DNA: TGCGCCAGCAGCCTCAATAACCCGGGACAGCATTCCATGAACACTGAAGCTTTCTTT. It translates to CASSLNNPGQHSMNTEAFF.

The V gene is TRBV28, the J gene TRBJ1-4, with 8 bases lining up with TRBD1. The germline CDR1 and CDR2 sequences are MDHEN and SYDVKM. The junction had 4 bases not matched to a gene; V was cut back by 0 bases and J by 4 bases. There are 16 residues in the CDR3. The CDR3 is CASSLWTGALNEKLFF. The CDR3 DNA sequence: TGTGCCAGCAGTTTATGGACAGGGGCCCTTAATGAAAAACTGTTTTTT.

The V gene is TRBV7-8, the J gene TRBJ2-7, with 8 bases matching TRBD1. Germline CDR1 is SGHVS and CDR2 is FQNEAQ. Germline trimming cut 5 bases from V and 5 bases from J; bases unmatched to any gene: 14. This CDR3 comprises 16 residues. The CDR3 reads CASSVRSQGALDEQYF. CDR3 in DNA: TGTGCCAGCAGCGTTCGATCTCAGGGGGCGCTTGACGAGCAGTACTTC.

CDR3: CASSPRPDTNTEAFF. CDR3 bases: TGTGCCAGCTCACCAAGGCCGGACACGAACACTGAAGCTTTCTTT. The chain carries TRBV18 and TRBJ1-1, with a weak D call TRBD1 (5 bases). Between the trimmed V and J ends, which lost 2 bases and 1 base, there was a span of 11 bases. Germline V gene data show CDR1 as KGHSH and CDR2 as LQKENI. The CDR3 runs 15 residues.

The chain employs TRBV14 and TRBJ2-7; D is undetermined. The germline V gene has CDR1 SGHDN and CDR2 FVKESK. There are 13 residues in the CDR3. V was clipped by 1 base and J by 5 bases, with 9 bases between them. CDR3 sequence (DNA): TGTGCCAGCAGCCAAGTCACCCCCCACGAGCAGTACTTC. Its protein is CASSQVTPHEQYF.

The chain couples TRBV6-5 to TRBJ1-1; tentatively, D is TRBD1 (6 bases). CDR3 length: 15 amino acids. Trimming removed 0 bases at V and 0 bases at J, with 8 bases between. Germline CDR1 is MNHEY and CDR2 is SVGAGI. CDR3 sequence (DNA): TGTGCCAGCAGTTACTCGGGGGGCATGAACACTGAAGCTTTCTTT. Its protein product is CASSYSGGMNTEAFF.

The V and J genes are TRBV27 and TRBJ2-3; weak D call: TRBD2 (5 bases). The CDR3 covers 15 residues. V was clipped by 3 bases and J by 0 bases, with 10 bases between them. CDR1 is MNHEY, CDR2 SMNVEV, per germline (reference sequence). CDR3: CASSFAGLSTDTQYF. For the CDR3, the DNA is TGTGCCAGCAGTTTTGCTGGACTTAGCACAGATACGCAGTATTTT.

This chain links TRBV7-3 with TRBJ1-2; D gene uncertain. Germline CDR1 reads SGHTA; CDR2 reads FQGTGA. V lost 6 bases and J lost 4, with 15 bases in between. The length of the CDR3 is 14 residues. CDR3 in amino acids: CASSQDGKSYGYTF. CDR3 sequence (DNA): TGTGCCAGCAGTCAAGACGGGAAATCCTATGGCTACACCTTC. Full variable domain (outside the CDR3, taken from reference TRBV7-3 and TRBJ1-2): GAGVSQTPSNKVTEKGKYVELRCDPISGHTALYWYRQSLGQGPEFLIYFQGTGAADDSGLPNDRFFAVRPEGSVSTLKIQRTERGDSAVYLCASSQDGKSYGYTFGSGTRLTVV.

This chain uses TRBV18 with TRBJ1-3; 8 bases are a match to TRBD1. V gave up 3 bases and J gave up 4 bases; unmatched junction bases: 8. The germline V gene encodes CDR1 KGHSH and CDR2 LQKENI. The CDR3 has 16 residues. DNA of the CDR3: TGTGCCAGCTCACCGACAGGGGCGAGTAAAGGAAACACCATATATTTT. Protein: CASSPTGASKGNTIYF.

The chain's CDR3 is CASSPMEGEYYGYTF. CDR3 DNA sequence: TGCGCCAGCAGCCCCATGGAGGGGGAGTACTATGGCTACACCTTC. The chain recombines TRBV5-1 with TRBJ1-2; TRBD1 is a possible D gene (6 bases). CDR3 length: 15 residues. CDR1 and CDR2 (germline): SGHRS, YFSETQ. V lost 4 bases and J 3 bases, leaving 16 bases between the germline ends. Full variable domain (outside the CDR3, taken from reference TRBV5-1 and TRBJ1-2): KAGVTQTPRYLIKTRGQQVTLSCSPISGHRSVSWYQQTPGQGLQFLFEYFSETQRNKGNFPGRFSGRQFSNSRSEMNVSTLELGDSALYLCASSPMEGEYYGYTFGSGTRLTVV.

The chain links TRBV6-5 to TRBJ1-6; TRBD1 aligns across 8 bases. Trimming at V came to 4 bases and at J to 7 bases, leaving 3 bases not matched to a gene. The CDR3 runs 14 residues. Germline lookup yields CDR1 MNHEY and CDR2 SVGAGI. The CDR3 protein is CASSFNRGNSPLHF. DNA for the CDR3: TGTGCCAGCAGTTTCAACAGGGGGAATTCACCCCTCCACTTT.